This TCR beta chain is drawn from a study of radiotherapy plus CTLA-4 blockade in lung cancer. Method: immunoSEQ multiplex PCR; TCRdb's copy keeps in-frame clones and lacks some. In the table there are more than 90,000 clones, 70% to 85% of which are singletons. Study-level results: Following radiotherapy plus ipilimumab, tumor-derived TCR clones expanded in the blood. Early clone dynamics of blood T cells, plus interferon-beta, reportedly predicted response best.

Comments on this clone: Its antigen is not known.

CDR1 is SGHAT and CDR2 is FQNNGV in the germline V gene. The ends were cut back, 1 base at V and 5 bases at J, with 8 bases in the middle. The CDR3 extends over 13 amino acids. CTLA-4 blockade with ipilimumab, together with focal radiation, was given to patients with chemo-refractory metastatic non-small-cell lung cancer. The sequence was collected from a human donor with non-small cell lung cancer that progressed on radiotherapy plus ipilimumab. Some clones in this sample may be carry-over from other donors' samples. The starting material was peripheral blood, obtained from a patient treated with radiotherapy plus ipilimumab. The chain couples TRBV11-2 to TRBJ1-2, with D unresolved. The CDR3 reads CASSLVGEYGYTF. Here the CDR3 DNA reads TGTGCCAGCAGCTTAGTCGGGGAGTATGGCTACACCTTC.